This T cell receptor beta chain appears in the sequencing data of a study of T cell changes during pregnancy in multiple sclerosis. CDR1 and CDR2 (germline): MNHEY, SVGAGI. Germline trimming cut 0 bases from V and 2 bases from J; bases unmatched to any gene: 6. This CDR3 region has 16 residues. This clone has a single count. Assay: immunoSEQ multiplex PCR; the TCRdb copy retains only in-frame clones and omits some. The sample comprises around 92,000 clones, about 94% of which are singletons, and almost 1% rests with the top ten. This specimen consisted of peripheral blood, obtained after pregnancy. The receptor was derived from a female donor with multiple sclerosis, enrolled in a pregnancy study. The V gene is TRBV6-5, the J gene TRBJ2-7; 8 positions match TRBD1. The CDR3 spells CASSYSTGQGAYEQYF. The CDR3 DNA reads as TGTGCCAGCAGTTACTCGACCGGACAGGGAGCCTACGAGCAGTACTTC.